The present T cell receptor beta chain was sequenced within a study of blood T cell repertoires in COVID-19. Study-wide background: Donors in the United States, Italy and Spain gave samples during acute or convalescent COVID-19.

Original methodology: From reference gene primer amplification, estimates of nucleated cell counts were derived. The table came from immunoSEQ multiplex PCR; TCRdb's copy has only in-frame clones and leaves some out. V and J calls and clone size are as listed in that table; D and trimming were resolved from the DNA. The data contain roughly 100,000 clones, 70% to 80% of them singletons. Trimming removed 7 bases at V and 0 bases at J, with 17 bases between. CDR1 and CDR2 (germline): SGHRS, YFSETQ. The CDR3 is 17 amino acids. Sequences were obtained from peripheral blood. The source of this sequence is a man in his 70s with active or convalescent COVID-19. The chain has TRBV5-1 and TRBJ2-6; no clear D. The CDR3 reads CASVPNYSRSGANVLTF. CDR3 in DNA: TGCGCCAGCGTACCAAATTACTCGCGCTCTGGGGCCAACGTCCTGACTTTC. Together with reference TRBV5-1 and TRBJ2-6, the CDR3 gives the full variable domain: KAGVTQTPRYLIKTRGQQVTLSCSPISGHRSVSWYQQTPGQGLQFLFEYFSETQRNKGNFPGRFSGRQFSNSRSEMNVSTLELGDSALYLCASVPNYSRSGANVLTFGAGSRLTVL.